The present T cell receptor (beta chain) was sequenced within a study of cytomegalovirus exposure and HLA in healthy donors. A word on this clone: What it recognizes is unknown.

Whole-study findings and limits: It was approximately 150 TCR beta chains that were listed as cytomegalovirus-associated. Most TCRs appeared rarely, but some public TCRs recurred in many donors. The CMV antigen specificity of a few CMV-associated chains was confirmed through in vitro analysis.

V was trimmed by 4 bases and J by 4 bases, leaving 18 bases between them. This CDR3 spans 16 amino acids. Germline values: CDR1 MDHEN, CDR2 SYDVKM. Generated by immunoSEQ multiplex PCR, the TCRdb table keeps only in-frame clones and is missing some. The data hold over 80,000 clones, with around 85% observed a single time. These donors were members of the 120-subject validation cohort, a group separate from the approximately 670-subject first cohort. V and J are TRBV28 and TRBJ2-3; D is ambiguous. The sample consisted of PBMCs. This clonotype was obtained from a man aged 18 to 35 in good health and CMV-seropositive. CDR3 nucleotides: TGTGCCAGCAGTTCATCCCAGTGGAGCCGTGCAGATACGCAGTATTTT. It translates to CASSSSQWSRADTQYF.